There are a few counts of the clone carrying this TCR beta chain. The junction shows a germline mismatch at one end, possibly a read error. This sample was taken from a study of blood T cell repertoires in COVID-19. Here immunoSEQ multiplex PCR was the method, and the copy in TCRdb shows in-frame clones only, minus some. Counted here are about 270,000 clones, approximately 82% occurring once; the ten biggest clones make up about 3.4%. The CDR3 is 9 residues long. Germline CDR1 reads SQVTM; CDR2 reads ANQGSEA. The receptor's source is a woman aged 18-29 years with acute or convalescent COVID-19. The chain is built from TRBV29-1 and TRBJ2-5; tentatively, D is TRBD2 (6 bases). Material for sequencing was peripheral blood. CDR3 loop: CSVDFGGHF. The CDR3 DNA reads TGCAGCGTTGATTTCGGGGGACACTTC.